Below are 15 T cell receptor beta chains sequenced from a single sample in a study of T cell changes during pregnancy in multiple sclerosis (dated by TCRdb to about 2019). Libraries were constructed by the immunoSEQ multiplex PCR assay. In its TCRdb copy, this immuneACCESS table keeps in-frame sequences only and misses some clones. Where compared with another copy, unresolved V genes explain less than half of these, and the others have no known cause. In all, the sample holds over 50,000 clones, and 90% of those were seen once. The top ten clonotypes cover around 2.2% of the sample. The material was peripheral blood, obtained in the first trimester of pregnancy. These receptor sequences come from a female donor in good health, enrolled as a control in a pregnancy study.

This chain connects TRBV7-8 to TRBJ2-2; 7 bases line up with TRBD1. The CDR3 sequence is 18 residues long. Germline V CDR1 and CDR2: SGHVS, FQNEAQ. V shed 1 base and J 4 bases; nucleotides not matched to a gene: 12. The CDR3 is CASSLDVRTGVSTGELFF. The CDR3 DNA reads TGTGCCAGCAGCTTAGATGTAAGGACAGGTGTTAGCACCGGGGAGCTGTTTTTT.

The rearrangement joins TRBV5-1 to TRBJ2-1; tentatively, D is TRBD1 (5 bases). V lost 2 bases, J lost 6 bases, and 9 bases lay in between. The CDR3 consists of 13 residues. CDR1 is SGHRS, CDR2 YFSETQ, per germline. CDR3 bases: TGCGCCAGCAGCTTCAGGGATGCCAATGAGCAGTTCTTC. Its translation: CASSFRDANEQFF.

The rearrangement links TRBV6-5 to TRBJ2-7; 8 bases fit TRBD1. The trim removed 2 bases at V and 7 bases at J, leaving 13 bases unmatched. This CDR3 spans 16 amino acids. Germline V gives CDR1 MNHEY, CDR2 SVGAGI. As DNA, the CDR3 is TGTGCCAGCAGTTACAGGGACAGGAGCCCCCGGGGGGAGCAGTACTTC. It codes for CASSYRDRSPRGEQYF.

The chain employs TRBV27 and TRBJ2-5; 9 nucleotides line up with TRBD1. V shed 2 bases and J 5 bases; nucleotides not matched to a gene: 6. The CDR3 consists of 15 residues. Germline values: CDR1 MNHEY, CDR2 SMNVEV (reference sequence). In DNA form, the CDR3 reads TGTGCCAGCAGTTTAAGGGACAGGGAGGGTGAGACCCAGTACTTC. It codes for CASSLRDREGETQYF.

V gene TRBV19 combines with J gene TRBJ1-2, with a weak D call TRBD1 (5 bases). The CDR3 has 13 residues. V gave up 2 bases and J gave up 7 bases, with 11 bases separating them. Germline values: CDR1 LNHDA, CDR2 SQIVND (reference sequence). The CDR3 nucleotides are TGTGCCAGTAGTATACGGCAGGGCGGTGGCTACACCTTC. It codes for CASSIRQGGGYTF.

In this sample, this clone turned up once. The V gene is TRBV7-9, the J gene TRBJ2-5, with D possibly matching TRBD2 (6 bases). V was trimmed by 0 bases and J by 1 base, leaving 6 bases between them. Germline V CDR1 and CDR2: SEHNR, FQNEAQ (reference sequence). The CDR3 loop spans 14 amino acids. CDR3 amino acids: CASSLAGGQETQYF. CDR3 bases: TGTGCCAGCAGCTTAGCGGGGGGCCAAGAGACCCAGTACTTC.

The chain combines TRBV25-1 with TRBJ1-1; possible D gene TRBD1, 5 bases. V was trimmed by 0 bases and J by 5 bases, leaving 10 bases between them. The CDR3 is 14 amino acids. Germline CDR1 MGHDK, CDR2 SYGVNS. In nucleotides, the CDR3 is TGTGCCAGCAGTGAATACGGCAGGGTAACTGAAGCTTTCTTT. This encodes CASSEYGRVTEAFF.

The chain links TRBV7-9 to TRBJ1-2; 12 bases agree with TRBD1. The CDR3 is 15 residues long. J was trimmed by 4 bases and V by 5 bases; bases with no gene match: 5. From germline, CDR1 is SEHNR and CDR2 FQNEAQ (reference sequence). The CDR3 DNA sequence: TGTGCCAGCAGCCTCGGGACAGGGGGCCCCTATGGCTACACCTTC. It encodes CASSLGTGGPYGYTF.

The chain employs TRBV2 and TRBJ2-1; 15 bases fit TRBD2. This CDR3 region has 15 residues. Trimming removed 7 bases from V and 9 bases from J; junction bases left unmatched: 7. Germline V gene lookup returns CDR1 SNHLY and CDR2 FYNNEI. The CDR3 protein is CASTWTSGGAGEQFF. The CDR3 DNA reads TGTGCCAGCACCTGGACTAGCGGGGGGGCGGGTGAGCAGTTCTTC.

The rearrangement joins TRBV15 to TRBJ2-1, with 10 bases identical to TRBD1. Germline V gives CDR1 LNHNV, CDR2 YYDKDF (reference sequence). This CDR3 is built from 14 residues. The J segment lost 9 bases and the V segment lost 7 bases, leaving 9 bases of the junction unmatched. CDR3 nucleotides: TGTGCCACCAAAGAGGGGACAGGGGTTCTTGAGCAGTTCTTC. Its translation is CATKEGTGVLEQFF.

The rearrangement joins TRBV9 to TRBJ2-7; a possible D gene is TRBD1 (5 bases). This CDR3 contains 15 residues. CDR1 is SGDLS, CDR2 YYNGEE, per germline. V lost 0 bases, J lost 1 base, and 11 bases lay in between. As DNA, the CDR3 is TGTGCCAGCAGCGTAGCCGATGACAGTTCCTACGAGCAGTACTTC. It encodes CASSVADDSSYEQYF. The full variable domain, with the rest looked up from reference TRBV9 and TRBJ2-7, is DSGVTQTPKHLITATGQRVTLRCSPRSGDLSVYWYQQSLDQGLQFLIQYYNGEERAKGNILERFSAQQFPDLHSELNLSSLELGDSALYFCASSVADDSSYEQYFGPGTRLTVT.

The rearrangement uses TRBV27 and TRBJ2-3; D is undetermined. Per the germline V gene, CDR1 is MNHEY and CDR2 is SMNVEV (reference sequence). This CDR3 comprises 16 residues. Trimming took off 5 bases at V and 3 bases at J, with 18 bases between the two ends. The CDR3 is CASSPSANEVTDTQYF. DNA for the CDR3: TGTGCCAGCAGTCCGTCGGCCAACGAGGTAACAGATACGCAGTATTTT.

The CDR3 spells CASRSPGGAGANVLTF. CDR3 bases: TGTGCCAGCAGGAGCCCGGGGGGCGCTGGGGCCAACGTCCTGACTTTC. V and J are TRBV27 and TRBJ2-6; weak D call: TRBD2 (7 bases). V lost 6 bases and J lost 2, with 14 bases in between. This CDR3 has 16 residues. From germline, CDR1 is MNHEY and CDR2 SMNVEV (reference sequence).

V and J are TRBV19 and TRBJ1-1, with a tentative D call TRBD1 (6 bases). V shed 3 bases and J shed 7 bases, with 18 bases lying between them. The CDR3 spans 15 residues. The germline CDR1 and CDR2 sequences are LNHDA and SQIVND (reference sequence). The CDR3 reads CASSMNRGARVEAFF. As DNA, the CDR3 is TGTGCCAGTAGTATGAATCGGGGGGCGAGAGTTGAAGCTTTCTTT.

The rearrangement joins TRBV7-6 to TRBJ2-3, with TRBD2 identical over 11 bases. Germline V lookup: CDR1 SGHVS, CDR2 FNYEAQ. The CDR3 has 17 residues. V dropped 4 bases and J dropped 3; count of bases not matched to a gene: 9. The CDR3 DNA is TGTGCCAGCAGCTCCCGGTGGACTAGCGGGCAAACAGATACGCAGTATTTT. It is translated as CASSSRWTSGQTDTQYF. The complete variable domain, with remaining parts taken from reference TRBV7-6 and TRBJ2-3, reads GAGVSQSPRYKVTKRGQDVALRCDPISGHVSLYWYRQALGQGPEFLTYFNYEAQQDKSGLPNDRFSAERPEGSISTLTIQRTEQRDSAMYRCASSSRWTSGQTDTQYFGPGTRLTVL.